Presented here are 20 T cell receptor beta chains from one specimen sequenced in a study of regulatory T cells in long-lasting Graves disease. Researchers made TCR beta libraries by using iRepertoire HTBI primers and running Arm-PCR on CDR3 regions. TCRdb fed the multiplex PCR reads into MiXCR, producing one record per CDR3 protein. The table records a few hundred thousand distinct CDR3 sequences, about a sixth of them present only once. Described time point: newly diagnosed GD, antithyroid drugs for less than 3 months. RNA isolated from PBMCs was used to make the TCR library. The same sample was also studied in work on T cells in Graves' hyperthyroidism and ophthalmopathy.

Sequenced material: peripheral blood mononuclear cells (PBMCs), taken at new diagnosis, from a patient treated with antithyroid drugs. The receptors originated from a woman younger than 35 with Graves disease.

On this clonotype: A much bigger clone sits one base away, suggesting this may be a read error. The V and J genes are TRBV9 and TRBJ2-2, with TRBD2 matching 16 bases. There are 18 residues in the CDR3. Germline CDR1 SGDLS, CDR2 YYNGEE. CDR3: CASSVSGLAGGPTGEPFF. In DNA form, the CDR3 reads TGTGCCAGCAGCGTATCGGGACTAGCGGGAGGGCCGACCGGGGAGCCGTTTTTT.

Ten or more counts support this clonotype. The chain joins TRBV28 to TRBJ2-7, with 13 bases matching TRBD2. CDR3 length: 16 residues. Trimming took 6 bases from V and 4 from J; bases not matched to a gene: 9. CDR1 is MDHEN, CDR2 SYDVKM, per germline. CDR3 loop: CASSPTTSGRIYEQYF. DNA for the CDR3: TGTGCCAGCAGCCCTACGACTAGCGGGAGGATATACGAGCAGTACTTC.

V is TRBV28 and J is TRBJ1-6; D possibly corresponds to TRBD1 (5 bases). This CDR3 spans 15 amino acids. V was shortened by 8 bases and J by 7 bases, with 18 bases between the two germline ends. From germline, CDR1 is MDHEN and CDR2 SYDVKM. The CDR3 bases are TGTGCCAGCCAAGACGAGGCAGGGTTGAATTCACCCCTCCACTTT. Translation gives CASQDEAGLNSPLHF. Looking up the rest from reference TRBV28 and TRBJ1-6 gives the full variable domain: DVKVTQSSRYLVKRTGEKVFLECVQDMDHENMFWYRQDPGLGLRLIYFSYDVKMKEKGDIPEGYSVSREKKERFSLILESASTNQTSMYLCASQDEAGLNSPLHFGNGTRLTVT.

With respect to this clonotype: A much larger clone sits a single nucleotide away, making a read error possible. The CDR3 sequence: CSARAPSSSHEQYF. CDR3 nucleotides: TGCAGTGCTAGAGCCCCCAGCAGCTCCCACGAGCAGTACTTC. V usage is TRBV20-1 and J usage is TRBJ2-7; D not certain. CDR3 length: 14 amino acids. In germline, CDR1 is DFQATT, CDR2 SNEGSKA (reference sequence).

The chain has TRBV4-1 and TRBJ1-6; TRBD1 is a possible D gene (6 bases). V was pared by 2 bases and J by 7 bases, with 12 bases between. Per the germline V gene, CDR1 is MGHRA and CDR2 is YSYEKL. The CDR3 extends over 15 amino acids. The CDR3 DNA follows: TGCGCCAGCAGCCAATACAGGGAAATGAATTCACCCCTCCACTTT. This encodes CASSQYREMNSPLHF.

This clonotype has a handful of counts. This chain joins TRBV3-1 and TRBJ2-2; 10 nucleotides match TRBD2. Germline V gene lookup returns CDR1 LGHDT and CDR2 YNNKEL (reference sequence). After removal of 8 bases from V and 7 bases from J, the junction contained 19 bases not matched to a gene. The CDR3 is 18 residues long. CDR3 DNA sequence: TGTGCCAGCGGGGGGGGACTCCGAGCGGGAGGGCCTGTCGGGGAGCTGTTTTTT. This gives the protein CASGGGLRAGGPVGELFF.

Many counts were recorded for this clonotype. The genes are TRBV12-3 or TRBV12-4 and TRBJ2-7; 8 bases are shared with TRBD2. The CDR3 has 15 residues. Trimming at V came to 6 bases and at J to 3 bases, leaving 10 bases not matched to a gene. CDR3 loop: CASRIGGTRGYEQYF. CDR3 nucleotide sequence: TGTGCCAGCAGGATAGGCGGGACTAGAGGCTACGAGCAGTACTTC.

CDR3 protein: CASSRTAVYEQYF. The DNA for the CDR3 is TGTGCCAGCTCCCGGACAGCCGTCTACGAGCAGTACTTC. V is TRBV19 and J is TRBJ2-7; D may be TRBD1 (6 bases). V lost 9 bases to trimming and J lost 3 bases, with 15 bases between them. The germline gives CDR1 LNHDA, CDR2 SQIVND (reference sequence). There are 13 residues in the CDR3.

This clonotype was observed a few times. This chain joins TRBV18 and TRBJ2-2, with no clear D. Germline V gene lookup returns CDR1 KGHSH and CDR2 LQKENI. Between the trimmed V and J ends, which lost 2 bases and 0 bases, there was a span of 10 bases. The CDR3 extends over 16 amino acids. CDR3 sequence: CASSPIPAANTGELFF. In nucleotides, the CDR3 is TGTGCCAGCTCACCAATCCCAGCCGCGAACACCGGGGAGCTGTTTTTT. Full variable domain (missing parts from reference TRBV18 and TRBJ2-2): NAGVMQNPRHLVRRRGQEARLRCSPMKGHSHVYWYRQLPEEGLKFMVYLQKENIIDESGMPKERFSAEFPKEGPSILRIQQVVRGDSAAYFCASSPIPAANTGELFFGEGSRLTVL.

This clonotype was observed a handful of times. The rearrangement uses TRBV7-8 and TRBJ1-5; D not certain. The CDR3 loop spans 14 amino acids. Germline V gene sequence: CDR1 SGHVS, CDR2 FQNEAQ. V lost 1 base and J lost 7, with 11 bases in between. The CDR3 spells CASSLDSGNQPQHF. The CDR3 DNA sequence: TGTGCCAGCAGCTTAGACTCTGGGAACCAGCCCCAGCATTTT.

The rearrangement joins TRBV20-1 to TRBJ1-3; 7 bases line up with TRBD1. Germline CDR1 DFQATT, CDR2 SNEGSKA (reference sequence). The V gene end was trimmed by 6 bases and the J gene end by 0 bases; junction bases not matched to a gene: 11. The CDR3 is 16 residues long. CDR3 loop: CSARQGGPLSGNTIYF. Here the CDR3 DNA reads TGCAGTGCCCGACAGGGAGGTCCCCTCTCTGGAAACACCATATATTTT.

The rearrangement joins TRBV29-1 to TRBJ2-2, with a tentative D call TRBD2 (6 bases). The CDR3 spans 14 residues. Trimming removed 4 bases at V and 10 bases at J, with 19 bases between. The germline gives CDR1 SQVTM, CDR2 ANQGSEA. The CDR3 sequence: CSVAVDLSGLELFF. The CDR3 DNA follows: TGCAGCGTTGCAGTGGACTTAAGCGGGCTGGAGCTGTTTTTT.

For the CDR3, the DNA is TGTGCCAGCTCTTCTTGGACAGAATACAATGAGCAGTTCTTC. Its translation: CASSSWTEYNEQFF. The chain employs TRBV18 and TRBJ2-1; D possibly corresponds to TRBD1 (6 bases). Germline V gene sequence: CDR1 KGHSH, CDR2 LQKENI. V lost 6 bases, J lost 4 bases, and 13 bases lay in between. There are 14 residues in the CDR3.

This clonotype was counted ten times or more. The J gene is TRBJ1-1, the V gene TRBV5-6; D uncertain. Germline CDR1 and CDR2: SGHDT and YYEEEE. The CDR3 runs 15 residues. Trimming pared 1 base from V and 1 base from J, leaving 11 bases between. The CDR3 reads CASSLLEYPNTEAFF. In DNA form, the CDR3 reads TGTGCCAGCAGCTTGCTGGAATATCCGAACACTGAAGCTTTCTTT.

This clonotype was counted many times. CDR3 sequence reads: CASSYHPGQGNTGELFF. The CDR3 DNA follows: TGTGCCAGCAGTTACCACCCGGGACAGGGGAACACCGGGGAGCTGTTTTTT. The chain combines TRBV28 with TRBJ2-2; the match to TRBD1 covers 9 bases. With V trimmed by 4 bases and J by 1 base, 7 bases remained unmatched. Germline V gene lookup returns CDR1 MDHEN and CDR2 SYDVKM. CDR3 length: 17 amino acids.

The J gene is TRBJ2-7, the V gene TRBV6-5; D not certain. The CDR3 runs 17 residues. The germline V gene encodes CDR1 MNHEY and CDR2 SVGAGI. The V end lost 0 bases, the J end lost 1 base, and 16 bases lay between the germline ends. CDR3 nucleotide sequence: TGTGCCAGCAGTTACTCTTTTCACCCTATGGGGTCCTACGAGCAGTACTTC. Residues: CASSYSFHPMGSYEQYF.

There are a few counts of this clonotype. The rearrangement joins TRBV20-1 to TRBJ2-2, with a possible D match to TRBD2 (6 bases). Trimming stripped 4 bases from V and 6 bases from J, with 15 bases between. The CDR3 consists of 14 residues. Germline loops: CDR1 DFQATT, CDR2 SNEGSKA (reference sequence). CDR3 nucleotides: TGCAGTGCTATTCGTCCGGGAGCGTCCGGGGAGCTGTTTTTT. Translated, it gives CSAIRPGASGELFF.

This clonotype turned up a few times. This sequence joins TRBV28 and TRBJ2-4; the D gene is possibly TRBD2 (5 bases). The CDR3 extends over 17 amino acids. CDR1 is MDHEN and CDR2 is SYDVKM in the germline V gene. Trimming left V 5 bases short and J 2 bases short, with 19 bases between. The CDR3, as DNA: TGTGCCAGCAGTACTAGGAGTTTCAGCGACACCAAAAACATTCAGTACTTC. This codes for CASSTRSFSDTKNIQYF.

This clonotype was seen at least ten times. The chain employs TRBV20-1 and TRBJ2-3; tentative D call: TRBD2 (6 bases). Germline CDR1 and CDR2: DFQATT and SNEGSKA (reference sequence). This CDR3 comprises 13 residues. Between the trimmed V and J ends, which lost 0 bases and 6 bases, there was a span of 10 bases. CDR3 sequence: CSARDGTLDTQYF. CDR3 nucleotide sequence: TGCAGTGCTAGAGATGGGACTTTGGATACGCAGTATTTT.

This clonotype was observed many times. This sequence joins TRBV24-1 and TRBJ2-7, with 9 bases lining up with TRBD1. The germline gives CDR1 KGHDR, CDR2 SFDVKD. With V trimmed by 4 bases and J by 0 bases, 6 bases remained unmatched. The CDR3 covers 16 residues. The CDR3 bases are TGTGCCACCAGTGACTGGGACAGGGCGAGCTCCTACGAGCAGTACTTC. Its translation: CATSDWDRASSYEQYF.